This is a list of T cell receptor beta chains from one sample in a study of shared clonotypes between healthy human individuals. The protocol was immunoSEQ multiplex PCR, while the TCRdb copy is restricted to in-frame clones and leaves out a portion. Of around 440,000 clones listed, around 77% are singletons. Specimen: PBMCs. The receptors originated from a woman in her thirties or forties in good health. Some clones in this sample may be carry-over from other donors' samples. Each CDR3 is given with its conserved first and last residue. Each record gives: D gene, clone size, V gene, J gene, CDR3 DNA, CDR3 protein. A D gene is named only where the DNA matches it firmly. The size entry is marked missing in some rows and otherwise reads once, few, many or a size class.

NA	NA	TRBV19	TRBJ2-2	TGTGCCAGTAGTCCGCGGGGCCGATCAACCGGGGAGCTGTTTTTT	CASSPRGRSTGELFF
NA	NA	TRBV30	TRBJ1-1	TGTGCCTGGGGAGACAGGAACACTGAAGCTTTCTTT	CAWGDRNTEAFF
NA	few	TRBV7-9	TRBJ2-1	TGTGCCAGCAGCTTAGCAGGGGCAAACGATGAGCAGTTCTTC	CASSLAGANDEQFF
TRBD1	NA	TRBV5-1	TRBJ2-3	TGCGCCAGCAGCTTGGTTGGGACAGGGGTATCAGATACGCAGTATTTT	CASSLVGTGVSDTQYF
TRBD1	NA	TRBV4-2	TRBJ2-1	TGTGCCAGCAGCCCAAGGCAGGGGACAGCATCCAATGAGCAGCTCTTC	CASSPRQGTASNEQLF
NA	NA	TRBV11-2	TRBJ2-3	TGTGCCAGCAGCTCCGGCTCTCAGGGTACAGATACGCAGTATTTT	CASSSGSQGTDTQYF
TRBD1	NA	TRBV2	TRBJ1-5	TGTGCCAGCAGTCCTGGACAGGGGGCCCATCAGCCCCAGCATTTT	CASSPGQGAHQPQHF
NA	NA	TRBV5-1	TRBJ2-5	TGCGCCAGCAGCGGGGGGCTTGAAGAGACCCAGTACTTC	CASSGGLEETQYF
NA	NA	TRBV5-1	TRBJ2-7	TGCGCCAGCAGGGCGCCTAGCTCCTACGAGCAGTACTTC	CASRAPSSYEQYF
TRBD1	NA	TRBV5-4	TRBJ1-4	TGTGCCAGCAGCTCCCGGGACAGCTTTGAAAAACTGTTTTTT	CASSSRDSFEKLFF
NA	NA	TRBV4-1	TRBJ2-3	TGCGCCAGCAGCCAAGTGGAGGGAGCTAGCACAGATACGCAGTATTTT	CASSQVEGASTDTQYF
TRBD2	NA	TRBV9	TRBJ2-1	TGTGCCAGCAGCGTAGCTAGCGGGGTATACAATGAGCAGTTCTTC	CASSVASGVYNEQFF
TRBD1	NA	TRBV9	TRBJ2-1	TGTGCCAGCAGCGTAGCTGGACAGGAGGCCTACAATGAGCAGTTCTTC	CASSVAGQEAYNEQFF
TRBD2	few	TRBV28	TRBJ2-3	TGTGCCAGCAGCCAGGGACTAGCGGGACCTAAAGCCACAGATACGCAGTATTTT	CASSQGLAGPKATDTQYF
TRBD1	many	TRBV7-9	TRBJ2-1	TGTGCCAGCAGCCCCAAGGACAGGCTGTCCAGTGAGCAGTTCTTC	CASSPKDRLSSEQFF
NA	NA	TRBV7-5	TRBJ2-7	TGTGCCAGAAGCTTATGGGGGCTAGACGGGAGGTACGAGCAGTACTTC	CARSLWGLDGRYEQYF
TRBD1	NA	TRBV10-3	TRBJ2-7	TGTGCCATCAGACCCGCGGGACAGGGATCCGAGCAGTACTTC	CAIRPAGQGSEQYF
TRBD1	NA	TRBV9	TRBJ1-2	TGTGCCAGCAGCGCCAATGCCGGGACAGGGGGTTTTGGCTATGGCTACACCTTC	CASSANAGTGGFGYGYTF
TRBD2	NA	TRBV5-6	TRBJ2-5	TGTGCCAGCAGCTCTCCTAGCGGGCAGACCCAGTACTTC	CASSSPSGQTQYF
NA	many	TRBV4-2	TRBJ1-3	TGTGCCAGCAGCCAACTCCAGTCCTCTGGAAACACCATATATTTT	CASSQLQSSGNTIYF
NA	NA	TRBV14	TRBJ2-1	TGTGCCAGCAGCCAAGCCCTCATCAGTGAGCAGTTCTTC	CASSQALISEQFF
NA	NA	TRBV2	TRBJ1-1	TGTGCCAGCTATCGCAGTATAAACACTGAAGCTTTCTTT	CASYRSINTEAFF
TRBD1	NA	TRBV6-1	TRBJ1-5	TGTGCCAGCAGCGTCACAGGGGGCAGTCAGCCCCAGCATTTT	CASSVTGGSQPQHF